A single sample gave rise to the 27 T cell receptor beta chains below, sequenced in a study of blood T cell repertoires in COVID-19. TCRdb's table, derived via immunoSEQ multiplex PCR, lists solely in-frame clones and lacks some. The sample has 300,000 to 350,000 clones, roughly 90% seen once; the top ten hold 3.9%. The sample was PBMCs or T cells enriched from blood (not recorded which). The receptor set was obtained from a woman aged 30 to 39 who had been exposed to COVID-19.

The CDR3 protein is CASSAEADNQPQHF. CDR3 in DNA: TGTGCCAGCAGTGCGGAGGCAGACAATCAGCCCCAGCATTTT. This chain uses TRBV2 with TRBJ1-5; D remains ambiguous. Germline assignment: CDR1 SNHLY and CDR2 FYNNEI. This CDR3 spans 14 amino acids. V dropped 4 bases and J dropped 3 bases, with 10 bases sitting between them.

V and J are TRBV24-1 and TRBJ2-1, with TRBD1 matching 8 bases. The J segment lost 3 bases and the V segment lost 5 bases, leaving 11 bases of the junction unmatched. Germline CDR1 reads KGHDR; CDR2 reads SFDVKD. The CDR3 length is 17 residues. CDR3 protein: CATSATPGQASYNEQFF. The CDR3 DNA is TGTGCCACCAGTGCTACACCGGGACAGGCAAGCTACAATGAGCAGTTCTTC.

The chain links TRBV11-2 to TRBJ1-4, with D maybe TRBD1 (6 bases). Germline CDR1 is SGHAT and CDR2 is FQNNGV. Trimming removed 3 bases from V and 2 bases from J, with 10 bases in between. This CDR3 comprises 15 residues. CDR3 nucleotides: TGTGCCAGCAGCTTCGGGGGGCACACTAATGAAAAACTGTTTTTT. This translates into CASSFGGHTNEKLFF. The variable domain in full, completed from reference TRBV11-2 and TRBJ1-4, reads EAGVAQSPRYKIIEKRQSVAFWCNPISGHATLYWYQQILGQGPKLLIQFQNNGVVDDSQLPKDRFSAERLKGVDSTLKIQPAKLEDSAVYLCASSFGGHTNEKLFFGSGTQLSVL.

V gene TRBV30 combines with J gene TRBJ2-3, with TRBD2 as a possible D gene (6 bases). Germline loops: CDR1 GTSNPN, CDR2 SVGIG (reference sequence). There are 15 residues in the CDR3. Trimming cost V 2 bases and J 2 bases, with 14 bases left between them. This CDR3 reads CAWSPGRGLTDTQYF. The CDR3 bases are TGTGCCTGGAGTCCCGGGCGGGGCCTCACAGATACGCAGTATTTT.

The V call is TRBV18, the J call TRBJ2-3, with 13 bases matching TRBD2. This CDR3 is built from 18 residues. The V gene's germline CDR1 is KGHSH and CDR2 LQKENI. The trim removed 2 bases at V and 0 bases at J, leaving 5 bases unmatched. In nucleotides, the CDR3 is TGTGCCAGCTCACCAAGAAGGACTAGCGGGGGAAGCACAGATACGCAGTATTTT. Amino acid sequence: CASSPRRTSGGSTDTQYF.

The chain is built from TRBV4-1 and TRBJ1-4, with TRBD1 as a possible D gene (5 bases). CDR3 size: 15 residues. Trimming removed 3 bases from V and 2 bases from J, with 10 bases in between. The V gene's germline CDR1 is MGHRA and CDR2 YSYEKL. The CDR3 DNA follows: TGCGCCAGCAGCCACCTCAGGGCGACTAATGAAAAACTGTTTTTT. Translation gives CASSHLRATNEKLFF.

The chain links TRBV19 to TRBJ1-5; the match to TRBD1 covers 9 bases. The CDR3 totals 15 residues. From germline, CDR1 is LNHDA and CDR2 SQIVND (reference sequence). V trimming: 6 bases; J trimming: 2 bases; junction bases outside the gene matches: 5. The CDR3: CASREGQGRNQPQHF. The CDR3 nucleotides are TGTGCCAGTAGAGAGGGACAGGGACGCAATCAGCCCCAGCATTTT.

This sequence joins TRBV19 and TRBJ2-7; D is ambiguous. CDR3 length: 14 residues. The germline CDR1 and CDR2 sequences are LNHDA and SQIVND (reference sequence). The V and J ends lost 3 bases and 0 bases respectively, with 9 bases between them. The CDR3 DNA reads as TGTGCCAGTAGTATCACCCTCAGCTCCTACGAGCAGTACTTC. Amino acid sequence: CASSITLSSYEQYF.

The chain uses TRBV6-2 or TRBV6-3 and TRBJ2-7; TRBD1 matches 8 bases. CDR1 and CDR2 from the germline V gene are MNHEY and SVGEGT. The CDR3 has 17 amino acids. Germline trimming cut 0 bases from V and 3 bases from J; bases unmatched to any gene: 10. The DNA for the CDR3 is TGTGCCAGCAGTTACTCGAGGCGACAGGGGTCCTACTACGAGCAGTACTTC. It is translated as CASSYSRRQGSYYEQYF.

This clone has just a few counts. The gene calls are TRBV7-9 and TRBJ1-1; no reliable D call. Trimming shortened V by 7 bases and J by 5 bases, and 14 bases separated the two germline ends. CDR3 size: 13 residues. Germline lookup yields CDR1 SEHNR and CDR2 FQNEAQ (reference sequence). CDR3 in DNA: TGTGCCAGCACCCCGGGAGGCCGAACTGAAGCTTTCTTT. Translating gives CASTPGGRTEAFF.

The chain carries TRBV4-3 and TRBJ2-5; possibly TRBD1 for D (6 bases). Germline V CDR1 and CDR2: LGHNA, YSLEER. V lost 3 bases, J lost 2 bases, and 13 bases lay in between. The CDR3 runs to 15 residues. CDR3 amino acids: CASSQTGFQQETQYF. The CDR3, as DNA: TGCGCCAGCAGCCAGACAGGTTTTCAACAAGAGACCCAGTACTTC.

The chain carries TRBV6-4 and TRBJ2-6; TRBD2 might be the D (6 bases). V was clipped by 4 bases and J by 4 bases, with 11 bases between them. The germline V gene encodes CDR1 MRHNA and CDR2 SNTAGT. CDR3 length: 15 residues. The CDR3 nucleotides read TGTGCCAGCAGTGTCGAGGGGAGGGGGGCCAACGTCCTGACTTTC. Protein: CASSVEGRGANVLTF.

The rearrangement joins TRBV6-6 to TRBJ1-4; 9 bases line up with TRBD1. The CDR3 length is 15 residues. Germline loops: CDR1 MNHNY, CDR2 SVGAGI (reference sequence). The J segment lost 5 bases and the V segment lost 3 bases, leaving 4 bases of the junction unmatched. The CDR3 DNA sequence: TGTGCCAGCAGTTATCGGACAGGGGTCAATGAAAAACTGTTTTTT. This sequence encodes CASSYRTGVNEKLFF.

The chain carries TRBV4-3 and TRBJ1-5; a possible D gene is TRBD1 (5 bases). V was pared by 0 bases and J by 0 bases, with 12 bases between. The CDR3 loop spans 17 amino acids. Germline V gene sequence: CDR1 LGHNA, CDR2 YSLEER. The CDR3 region has the DNA TGCGCCAGCAGCCAAGATGTAGGGGCATATAGCAATCAGCCCCAGCATTTT. Its protein is CASSQDVGAYSNQPQHF.

This chain links TRBV5-6 with TRBJ2-7; TRBD1 agrees at 9 bases. CDR1 is SGHDT, CDR2 YYEEEE, per germline. Losses at the gene ends were 3 bases for V and 0 bases for J; bases not matched to a gene: 1. This CDR3 spans 14 amino acids. The CDR3 here is CASSWDRVSYEQYF. CDR3 coding DNA: TGTGCCAGCAGCTGGGACAGGGTCTCCTACGAGCAGTACTTC.

The chain links TRBV9 to TRBJ1-2; tentatively, D is TRBD1 (6 bases). Germline V gives CDR1 SGDLS, CDR2 YYNGEE. V gave up 3 bases and J gave up 0 bases, with 21 bases separating them. The CDR3 is 18 residues long. CDR3 nucleotide sequence: TGTGCCAGCAGCGCTACACGCCTGACAGGAATCACTAACTATGGCTACACCTTC. Residues: CASSATRLTGITNYGYTF.

V and J are TRBV19 and TRBJ1-6; 8 nucleotides line up with TRBD1. Germline V gene lookup returns CDR1 LNHDA and CDR2 SQIVND (reference sequence). V shed 11 bases, J shed 8 bases, and the junction held 8 bases outside the gene matches. This CDR3 contains 13 residues. CDR3 in DNA: TGTGCCGCAGGGGGCGTAGGGGATTCACCCCTCCACTTT. This sequence encodes CAAGGVGDSPLHF.

Concerning this clone itself: The limits of the CDR3 on the DNA are not certain, so only TCRdb's listed CDR3 is given. The V call is TRBV5-1, the J call TRBJ1-4; TRBD1 is taken as the D call from the table, unchecked against the DNA. A total of 13 residues make up the CDR3, ends included. The germline gives CDR1 SGHRS, CDR2 YFSETQ. This CDR3 is CASSFGQGAIPLF.

The chain recombines TRBV27 with TRBJ1-2, with D possibly being TRBD1 (5 bases). The CDR3 length is 12 residues. V gave up 4 bases and J gave up 6 bases, with 9 bases separating them. Germline CDR1 and CDR2: MNHEY and SMNVEV (reference sequence). For the CDR3, the DNA is TGTGCCAGCAGTTCGGTAGGGGATGGCTACACCTTC. Encoded protein: CASSSVGDGYTF.

The CDR3 sequence is CASSQAGGQSNQPQHF. CDR3 coding DNA: TGTGCCAGCAGCCAGGCTGGAGGACAGTCCAATCAGCCCCAGCATTTT. This sequence joins TRBV4-2 and TRBJ1-5; possible D gene TRBD1, 6 bases. Trimming removed 3 bases from V and 3 bases from J, with 15 bases in between. Germline assignment: CDR1 LGHNA and CDR2 YNFKEQ. This CDR3 is 16 amino acids long.

This clone has a single count. The chain uses TRBV5-1 and TRBJ1-1, with 11 bases identical to TRBD1. CDR1 is SGHRS and CDR2 is YFSETQ in the germline V gene. J lost 4 bases, V lost 4 bases, and 6 bases had no gene match. There are 15 residues in the CDR3. The CDR3 reads CASSMKGTGGTEAFF. Here the CDR3 DNA reads TGCGCCAGCAGCATGAAAGGGACAGGGGGCACTGAAGCTTTCTTT. Full variable domain (missing parts from reference TRBV5-1 and TRBJ1-1): KAGVTQTPRYLIKTRGQQVTLSCSPISGHRSVSWYQQTPGQGLQFLFEYFSETQRNKGNFPGRFSGRQFSNSRSEMNVSTLELGDSALYLCASSMKGTGGTEAFFGQGTRLTVV.

The chain has TRBV11-2 and TRBJ1-4, with D perhaps TRBD1 (5 bases). Looked up from germline, CDR1 is SGHAT and CDR2 is FQNNGV. CDR3 length equals 16 residues. Trimming removed 2 bases from V and 0 bases from J, with 10 bases in between. CDR3 in amino acids: CASSLTGVATNEKLFF. The CDR3 DNA reads TGTGCCAGCAGCTTAACAGGTGTTGCAACTAATGAAAAACTGTTTTTT.

The chain has TRBV9 and TRBJ2-1; the D is unclear. This CDR3 region has 13 residues. The V and J ends lost 3 bases and 7 bases respectively, with 11 bases between them. CDR1 is SGDLS and CDR2 is YYNGEE in the germline V gene. The CDR3 bases are TGTGCCAGCAGCGGCCGAGGAAGGAATGAGCAGTTCTTC. Translated: CASSGRGRNEQFF.

The genes are TRBV2 and TRBJ2-1; maybe TRBD2 (6 bases). CDR3 length equals 14 residues. Germline-derived CDR1 and CDR2 are SNHLY and FYNNEI. V lost 7 bases and J lost 6, with 16 bases in between. CDR3 protein: CASNLWGEPNEQFF. The DNA of the CDR3 is TGTGCCAGCAATTTGTGGGGGGAACCCAATGAGCAGTTCTTC. The variable domain in full, with the rest retrieved from reference TRBV2 and TRBJ2-1, is EPEVTQTPSHQVTQMGQEVILRCVPISNHLYFYWYRQILGQKVEFLVSFYNNEISEKSEIFDDQFSVERPDGSNFTLKIRSTKLEDSAMYFCASNLWGEPNEQFFGPGTRLTVL.

The rearrangement links TRBV21-1 to TRBJ1-4. TRBV21-1 represents a pseudogene. The CDR3 extends over 14 amino acids. This chain's CDR3 is CASSNFPIIEKLFF. In nucleotides, the CDR3 is TGTGCCAGCAGCAATTTTCCTATTATAGAAAAACTGTTTTTT.

The rearrangement joins TRBV10-3 to TRBJ1-6; D call uncertain. V was cut by 2 bases and J by 8 bases, with 7 bases left in between. The CDR3 is 13 amino acids. Germline-derived CDR1 and CDR2 are ENHRY and SYGVKD. The CDR3 DNA reads as TGTGCCATCAGTGAGGGCGGTTATTCACCCCTCCACTTT. Protein product: CAISEGGYSPLHF.

This sequence joins TRBV6-1 and TRBJ2-5; D is possibly TRBD1 (5 bases). Trimming took off 1 base at V and 5 bases at J, with 17 bases between the two ends. The CDR3 has 16 amino acids. Germline lookup yields CDR1 MNHNS and CDR2 SASEGT. The DNA of the CDR3 is TGTGCCAGCAGTGAAGGGCAGGGTTTGAATCTGGAGACCCAGTACTTC. Protein: CASSEGQGLNLETQYF.